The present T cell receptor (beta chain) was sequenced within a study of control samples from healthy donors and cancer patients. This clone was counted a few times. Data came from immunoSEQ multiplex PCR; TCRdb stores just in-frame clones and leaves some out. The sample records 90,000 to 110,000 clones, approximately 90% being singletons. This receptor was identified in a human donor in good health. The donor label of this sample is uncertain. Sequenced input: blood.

The CDR3 DNA is TGTGCCATCATGTTACAGCCCGGGGAGCTGTTTTTT. Its protein is CAIMLQPGELFF. The V gene is TRBV10-3, the J gene TRBJ2-2; D unclear. The germline CDR1 and CDR2 sequences are ENHRY and SYGVKD. The CDR3 length is 12 residues. Trimming removed 7 bases from V and 6 bases from J, with 9 bases in between.